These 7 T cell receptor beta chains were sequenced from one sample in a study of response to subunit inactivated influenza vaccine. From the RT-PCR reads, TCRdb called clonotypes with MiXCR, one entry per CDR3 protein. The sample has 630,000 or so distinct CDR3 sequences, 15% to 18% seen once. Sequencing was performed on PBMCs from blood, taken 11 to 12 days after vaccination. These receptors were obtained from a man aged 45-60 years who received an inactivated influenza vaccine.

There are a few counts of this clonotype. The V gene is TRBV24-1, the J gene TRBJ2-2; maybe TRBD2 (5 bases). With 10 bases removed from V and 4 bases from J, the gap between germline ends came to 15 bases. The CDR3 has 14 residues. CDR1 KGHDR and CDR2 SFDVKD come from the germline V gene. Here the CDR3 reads CATRGTGFTGELFF. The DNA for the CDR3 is TGTGCCACTCGAGGTACGGGGTTCACCGGGGAGCTGTTTTTT.

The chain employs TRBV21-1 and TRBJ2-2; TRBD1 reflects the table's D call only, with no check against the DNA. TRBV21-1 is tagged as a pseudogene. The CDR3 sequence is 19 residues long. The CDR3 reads CASSKVEGESPIGTGELFF. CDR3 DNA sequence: TGTGCCAGCAGCAAAGTGGAGGGGGAATCCCCCATTGGCACCGGGGAGCTGTTTTTT.

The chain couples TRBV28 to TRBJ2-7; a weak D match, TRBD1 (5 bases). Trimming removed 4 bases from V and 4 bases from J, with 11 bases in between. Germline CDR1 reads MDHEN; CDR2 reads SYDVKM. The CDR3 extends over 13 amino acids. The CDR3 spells CASSSGAPYEQYF. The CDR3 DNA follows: TGTGCCAGCAGTTCTGGGGCACCTTACGAGCAGTACTTC. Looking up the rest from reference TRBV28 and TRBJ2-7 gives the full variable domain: DVKVTQSSRYLVKRTGEKVFLECVQDMDHENMFWYRQDPGLGLRLIYFSYDVKMKEKGDIPEGYSVSREKKERFSLILESASTNQTSMYLCASSSGAPYEQYFGPGTRLTVT.

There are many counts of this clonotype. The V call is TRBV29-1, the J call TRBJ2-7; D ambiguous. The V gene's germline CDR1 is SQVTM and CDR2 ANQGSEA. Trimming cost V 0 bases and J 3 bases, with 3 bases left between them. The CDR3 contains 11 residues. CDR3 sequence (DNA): TGCAGCGTTGAAGATCGCTACGAGCAGTACTTC. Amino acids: CSVEDRYEQYF.

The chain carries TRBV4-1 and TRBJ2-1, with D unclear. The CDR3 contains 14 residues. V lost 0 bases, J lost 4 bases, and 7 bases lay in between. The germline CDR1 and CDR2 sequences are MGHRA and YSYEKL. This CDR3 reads CASSQEPGYNEQFF. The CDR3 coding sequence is TGCGCCAGCAGCCAAGAACCGGGTTACAATGAGCAGTTCTTC.

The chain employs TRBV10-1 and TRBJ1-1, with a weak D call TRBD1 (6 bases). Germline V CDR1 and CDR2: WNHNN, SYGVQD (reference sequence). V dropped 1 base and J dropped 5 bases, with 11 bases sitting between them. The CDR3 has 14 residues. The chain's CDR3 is CASSEFRGRTEAFF. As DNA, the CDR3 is TGCGCCAGCAGTGAGTTCAGGGGAAGGACTGAAGCTTTCTTT.

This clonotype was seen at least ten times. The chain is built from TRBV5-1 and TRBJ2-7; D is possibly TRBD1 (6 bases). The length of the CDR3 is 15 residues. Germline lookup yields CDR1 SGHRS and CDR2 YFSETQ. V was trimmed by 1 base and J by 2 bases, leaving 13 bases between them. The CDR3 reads CASSLRGQSTYEQYF. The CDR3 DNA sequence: TGCGCCAGCAGCTTGAGGGGACAAAGCACCTACGAGCAGTACTTC.